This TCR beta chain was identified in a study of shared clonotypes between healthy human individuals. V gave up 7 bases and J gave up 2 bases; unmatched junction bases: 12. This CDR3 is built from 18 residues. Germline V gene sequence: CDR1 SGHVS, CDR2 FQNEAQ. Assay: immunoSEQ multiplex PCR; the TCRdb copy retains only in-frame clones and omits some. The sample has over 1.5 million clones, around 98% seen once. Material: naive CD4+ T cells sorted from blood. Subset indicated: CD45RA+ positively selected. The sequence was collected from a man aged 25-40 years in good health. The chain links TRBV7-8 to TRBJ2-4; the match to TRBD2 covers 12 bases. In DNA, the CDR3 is TGTGCCAGCACTTCTCGACTAGCGGGGGTTCTATCCAAAAACATTCAGTACTTC. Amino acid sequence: CASTSRLAGVLSKNIQYF.